This TCR beta chain was sequenced for a study of T cells in Graves' hyperthyroidism and ophthalmopathy. Study-wide results and limits: From stable hyperthyroidism, ophthalmopathy was set apart by a 13 V-J model. Researchers found most expanded thyroid clonotypes above 0.001 in blood as well.

Uncontrolled infection, other autoimmune disease, pregnancy or lactation excluded patients. Diagnosing involved the use of clinical symptoms, serum thyroxine and TRAb, thyroid ultrasound and orbital computed tomography. Germline CDR1 and CDR2: KGHDR and SFDVKD. V shed 5 bases, J shed 13 bases, and the junction held 12 bases outside the gene matches. The CDR3 is 13 residues long. Regions amplified from RNA transcripts were the TCR beta CDR3 regions. The study used the HTBI primer set for a first-round RT-PCR of the TCR CDR3. TCRdb recomputed calls from the multiplex PCR reads with MiXCR, one row per CDR3 protein. The data contain 650,000 to 800,000 distinct CDR3 sequences, about 45% of them singletons. Comments on this clonotype: The antigen remains unidentified.

This receptor was taken from an adult man with Graves' disease, either hyperthyroidism or ophthalmopathy (not recorded which). The sample was peripheral blood or thyroid tissue (not recorded which). The chain carries TRBV24-1 and TRBJ1-2; 7 bases are a match to TRBD1. CDR3 protein: CATSARIQGPVTF. The CDR3 DNA sequence: TGTGCCACCAGTGCTAGGATACAGGGGCCTGTCACCTTC.